Here is one T cell receptor beta chain with its context. Its antigen is unknown. These data are taken from a study of vaccination and CD4 T cells after COVID-19. Looking at the study overall: Cultures that served as controls received a CEFX pool, an HIV-1 Nef pool, or no peptide.

Indicated treatment: 10-day PBMC culture with coronavirus spike peptide pools or control peptides (ViraFEST assay). Before the COVID-19 pandemic (2011-2018), CD4+ T cells were obtained from the unexposed donor. Alongside about 9.1 IU/ml IL-2 and about 9.5 ug/ml peptide pools, PBMCs were cultured at roughly 2 million per well. V lost 8 bases and J 4 bases, leaving 21 bases between the germline ends. The CDR3 covers 15 residues. CDR1 is MNHNS and CDR2 is SASEGT in the germline V gene. Cultured CD4+ T cells had their DNA profiled by the Oncomine TCR Beta short-read assay. TCRdb processed the PCR reads anew with MiXCR; each CDR3 protein has one entry. This sample has several thousand distinct CDR3 sequences, with 30% to 40% found just once.

Source material: CD4+ T cells from blood, cultured in vitro. The rearrangement uses TRBV6-1 and TRBJ2-7, with D possibly called TRBD1 or TRBD2 (5 bases each). This receptor was identified in a human donor in good health. The CDR3 DNA follows: TGTGCCAGCGGCCCCATTAGAGGGGCGACGTACGAGCAGTACTTC. It is translated as CASGPIRGATYEQYF.